These T cell receptor beta chains were read from a single sample in a study of T cells in Graves' hyperthyroidism and ophthalmopathy. Each CDR3 protein gets one entry after TCRdb re-called the multiplex PCR reads with MiXCR. The sample lists about 560,000 distinct CDR3 sequences, about 15% seen once, with around 13% in the top ten. Sequencing was carried out using blood. Receptors originate from a woman between 35 and 50 years old with Graves' hyperthyroidism. Each CDR3 is given with its conserved first and last residue. The order of the fields is D gene, V gene, J gene, CDR3 length, CDR3 protein. D genes are given only for firm matches.

D gene: -; V gene: TRBV2; J gene: TRBJ2-1; CDR3 length: 15; CDR3 protein: CASRPGRAEYNEQFF
D gene: -; V gene: TRBV6-2/TRBV6-3; J gene: TRBJ1-2; CDR3 length: 13; CDR3 protein: CASSHDTTYGYTF
D gene: -; V gene: TRBV29-1; J gene: TRBJ1-2; CDR3 length: 12; CDR3 protein: CSVDVSRTGYTF
D gene: -; V gene: TRBV28; J gene: TRBJ1-5; CDR3 length: 15; CDR3 protein: CASRLQGGFDQPQHF
D gene: TRBD2; V gene: TRBV5-1; J gene: TRBJ2-3; CDR3 length: 14; CDR3 protein: CASGAGVRTDTQYF
D gene: -; V gene: TRBV12-3/TRBV12-4; J gene: TRBJ1-2; CDR3 length: 13; CDR3 protein: CASSLDANYGYTF
D gene: TRBD2; V gene: TRBV30; J gene: TRBJ2-5; CDR3 length: 15; CDR3 protein: CAWSVFAGDKETQYF
D gene: -; V gene: TRBV5-1; J gene: TRBJ2-3; CDR3 length: 15; CDR3 protein: CASSLQDGSTDTQYF
D gene: TRBD2; V gene: TRBV4-1; J gene: TRBJ2-1; CDR3 length: 17; CDR3 protein: CASSHEVTSGSGNEQFF
D gene: -; V gene: TRBV7-2; J gene: TRBJ1-1; CDR3 length: 15; CDR3 protein: CASSSLPILNTEAFF
D gene: TRBD2; V gene: TRBV6-5; J gene: TRBJ2-1; CDR3 length: 17; CDR3 protein: CASSYSSGYSPYNEQFF
D gene: -; V gene: TRBV2; J gene: TRBJ2-7; CDR3 length: 15; CDR3 protein: CASTLAEASSYEQYF